This T cell receptor beta chain is from a study of T cell responses to AZD1222 COVID-19 vaccine. Produced via immunoSEQ multiplex PCR; TCRdb's table is partial and in-frame only. The repertoire holds about 220,000 clones, with more than 85% as singletons. Study findings and constraints: Unmutated variant regions are reportedly the target of nearly half of TCRs that are spike-specific. Among the donors, most were white British and more were female, and clonal diversity was possibly underestimated.

There are 15 residues in the CDR3. The germline gives CDR1 MGHRA, CDR2 YSYEKL. The V and J ends lost 4 bases and 7 bases, in that order; junction bases with no gene match: 9. As for this clone: Its cognate antigen is unknown.

This material consisted of peripheral blood, taken on day 0 of MenACWY control vaccination. The chain joins TRBV4-1 to TRBJ1-5; 8 bases line up with TRBD1. The sequence came from an adult in good health. CDR3 DNA: TGCGCCAGCAGCCGCAACCAGGGGGCGGGGCAGCCCCAGCATTTT. This sequence encodes CASSRNQGAGQPQHF.